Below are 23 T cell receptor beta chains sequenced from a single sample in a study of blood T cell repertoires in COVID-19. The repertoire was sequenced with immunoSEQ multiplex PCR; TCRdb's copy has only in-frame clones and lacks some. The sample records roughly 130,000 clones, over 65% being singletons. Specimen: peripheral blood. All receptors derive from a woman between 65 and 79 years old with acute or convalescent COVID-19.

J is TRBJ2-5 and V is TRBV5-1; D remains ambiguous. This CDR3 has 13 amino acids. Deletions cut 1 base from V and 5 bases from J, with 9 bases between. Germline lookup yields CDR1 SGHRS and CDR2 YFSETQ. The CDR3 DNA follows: TGCGCCAGCAGCTTGCTAGGTTCGGAGACCCAGTACTTC. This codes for CASSLLGSETQYF.

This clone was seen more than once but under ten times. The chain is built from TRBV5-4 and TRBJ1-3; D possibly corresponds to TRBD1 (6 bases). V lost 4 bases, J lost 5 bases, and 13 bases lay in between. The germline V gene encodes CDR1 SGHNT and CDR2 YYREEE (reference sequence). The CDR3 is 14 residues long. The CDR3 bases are TGTGCCAGCAGCCCACACAGGGCTCGAAACACCATATATTTT. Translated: CASSPHRARNTIYF.

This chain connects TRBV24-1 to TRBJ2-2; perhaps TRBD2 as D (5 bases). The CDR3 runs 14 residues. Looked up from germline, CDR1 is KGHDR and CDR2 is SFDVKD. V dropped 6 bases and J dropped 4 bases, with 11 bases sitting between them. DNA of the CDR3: TGTGCCACCAGTATAGGACTGGGCACCGGGGAGCTGTTTTTT. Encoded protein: CATSIGLGTGELFF.

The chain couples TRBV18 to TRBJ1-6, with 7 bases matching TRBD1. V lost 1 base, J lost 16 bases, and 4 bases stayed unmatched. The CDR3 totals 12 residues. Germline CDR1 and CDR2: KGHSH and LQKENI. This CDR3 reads CASSPRGQALHF. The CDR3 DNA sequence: TGTGCCAGCTCACCACGAGGACAGGCTCTCCACTTT.

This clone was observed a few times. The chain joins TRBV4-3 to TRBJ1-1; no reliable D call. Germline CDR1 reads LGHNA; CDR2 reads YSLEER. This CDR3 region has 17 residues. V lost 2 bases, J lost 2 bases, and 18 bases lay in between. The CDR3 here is CASSQPNPRMANTEAFF. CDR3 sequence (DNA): TGCGCCAGCAGCCAACCTAACCCGCGGATGGCAAACACTGAAGCTTTCTTT.

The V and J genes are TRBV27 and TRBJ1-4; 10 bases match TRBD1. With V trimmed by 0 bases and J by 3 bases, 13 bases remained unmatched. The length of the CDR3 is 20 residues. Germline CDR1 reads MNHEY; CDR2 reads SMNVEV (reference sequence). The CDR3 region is CASSLSLRDRGSSANEKLFF. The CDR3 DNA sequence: TGTGCCAGCAGTTTATCTTTACGGGACAGGGGAAGTTCGGCTAATGAAAAACTGTTTTTT.

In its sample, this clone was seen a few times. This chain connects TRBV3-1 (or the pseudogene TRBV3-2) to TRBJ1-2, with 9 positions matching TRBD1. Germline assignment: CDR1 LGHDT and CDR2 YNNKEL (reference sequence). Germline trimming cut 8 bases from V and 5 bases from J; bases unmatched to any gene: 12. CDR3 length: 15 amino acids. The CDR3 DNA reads TGTGCCAGCGAGGACAGGGGCAACCTTCGGTATGGCTACACCTTC. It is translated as CASEDRGNLRYGYTF.

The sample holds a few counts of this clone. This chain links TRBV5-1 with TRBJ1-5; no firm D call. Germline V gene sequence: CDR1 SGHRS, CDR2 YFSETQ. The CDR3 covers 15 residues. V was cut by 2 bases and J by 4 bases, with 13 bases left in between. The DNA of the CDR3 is TGCGCCAGCAGCTTAGGACTCGACGGGAATCAGCCCCAGCATTTT. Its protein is CASSLGLDGNQPQHF. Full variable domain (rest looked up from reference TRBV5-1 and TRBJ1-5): KAGVTQTPRYLIKTRGQQVTLSCSPISGHRSVSWYQQTPGQGLQFLFEYFSETQRNKGNFPGRFSGRQFSNSRSEMNVSTLELGDSALYLCASSLGLDGNQPQHFGDGTRLSIL.

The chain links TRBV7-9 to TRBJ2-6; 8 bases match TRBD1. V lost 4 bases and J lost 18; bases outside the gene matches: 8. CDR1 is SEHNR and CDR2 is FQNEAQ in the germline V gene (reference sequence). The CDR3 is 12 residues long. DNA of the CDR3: TGTGCCAGCAGCTACGGACAGGGCCCGGGGACTTTC. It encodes CASSYGQGPGTF.

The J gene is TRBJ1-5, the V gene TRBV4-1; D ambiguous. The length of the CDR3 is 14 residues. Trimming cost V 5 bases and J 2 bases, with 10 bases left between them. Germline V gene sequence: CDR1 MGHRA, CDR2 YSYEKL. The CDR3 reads CASSFLGGNQPQHF. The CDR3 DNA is TGCGCCAGCAGCTTCCTGGGAGGCAATCAGCCCCAGCATTTT.

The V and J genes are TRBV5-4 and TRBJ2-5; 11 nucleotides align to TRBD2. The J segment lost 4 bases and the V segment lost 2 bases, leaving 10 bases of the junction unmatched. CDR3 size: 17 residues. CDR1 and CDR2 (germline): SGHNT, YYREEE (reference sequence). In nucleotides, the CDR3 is TGTGCCAGCAGCTTCGCGGTGACTAGCGGGGTTGGAGAGACCCAGTACTTC. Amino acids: CASSFAVTSGVGETQYF. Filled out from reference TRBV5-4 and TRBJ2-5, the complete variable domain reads ETGVTQSPTHLIKTRGQQVTLRCSSQSGHNTVSWYQQALGQGPQFIFQYYREEENGRGNFPPRFSGLQFPNYSSELNVNALELDDSALYLCASSFAVTSGVGETQYFGPGTRLLVL.

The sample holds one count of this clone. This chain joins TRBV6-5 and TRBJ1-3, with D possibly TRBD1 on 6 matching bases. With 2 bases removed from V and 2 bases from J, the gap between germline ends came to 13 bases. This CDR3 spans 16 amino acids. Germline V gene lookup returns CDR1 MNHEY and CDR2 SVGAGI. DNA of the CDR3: TGTGCCAGCAGTTACCAAGCGGGGGCCACTGGAAACACCATATATTTT. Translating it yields CASSYQAGATGNTIYF.

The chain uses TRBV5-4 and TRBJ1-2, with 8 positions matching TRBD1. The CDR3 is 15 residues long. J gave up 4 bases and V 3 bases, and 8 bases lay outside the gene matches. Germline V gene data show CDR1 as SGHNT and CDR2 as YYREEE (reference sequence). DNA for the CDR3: TGTGCCAGCAGCTCCCAGGGGGCGTATCGCTATGGCTACACCTTC. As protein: CASSSQGAYRYGYTF.

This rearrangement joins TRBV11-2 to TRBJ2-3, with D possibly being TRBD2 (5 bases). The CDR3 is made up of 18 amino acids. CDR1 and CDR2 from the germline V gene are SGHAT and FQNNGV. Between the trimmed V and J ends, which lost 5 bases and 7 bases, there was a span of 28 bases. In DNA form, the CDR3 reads TGTGCCAGCAGCCTAACTACGCCGGGATACAGACATGGGTATACGCAGTATTTT. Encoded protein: CASSLTTPGYRHGYTQYF.

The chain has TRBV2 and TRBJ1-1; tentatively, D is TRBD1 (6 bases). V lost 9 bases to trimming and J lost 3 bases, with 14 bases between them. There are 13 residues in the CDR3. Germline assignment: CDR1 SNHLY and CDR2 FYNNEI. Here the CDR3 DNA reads TGTGCCAGAATTCCACAGGGTTACACTGAAGCTTTCTTT. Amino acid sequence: CARIPQGYTEAFF.

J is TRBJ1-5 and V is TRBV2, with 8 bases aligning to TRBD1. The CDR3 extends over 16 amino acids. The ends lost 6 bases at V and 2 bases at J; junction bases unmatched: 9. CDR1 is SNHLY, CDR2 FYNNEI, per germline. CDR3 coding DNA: TGTGCCAGCAGCAAGACAGGGGATCAGGGCAATCAGCCCCAGCATTTT. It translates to CASSKTGDQGNQPQHF. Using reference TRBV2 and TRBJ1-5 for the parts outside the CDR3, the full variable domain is EPEVTQTPSHQVTQMGQEVILRCVPISNHLYFYWYRQILGQKVEFLVSFYNNEISEKSEIFDDQFSVERPDGSNFTLKIRSTKLEDSAMYFCASSKTGDQGNQPQHFGDGTRLSIL.

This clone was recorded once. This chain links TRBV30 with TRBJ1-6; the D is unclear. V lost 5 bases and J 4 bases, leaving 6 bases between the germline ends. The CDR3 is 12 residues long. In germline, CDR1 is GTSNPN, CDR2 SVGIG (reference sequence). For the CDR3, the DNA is TGTGCCTGGGGGGAGTATAATTCACCCCTCCACTTT. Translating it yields CAWGEYNSPLHF. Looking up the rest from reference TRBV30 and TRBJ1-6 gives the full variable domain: SQTIHQWPATLVQPVGSPLSLECTVEGTSNPNLYWYRQAAGRGLQLLFYSVGIGQISSEVPQNLSASRPQDRQFILSSKKLLLSDSGFYLCAWGEYNSPLHFGNGTRLTVT.

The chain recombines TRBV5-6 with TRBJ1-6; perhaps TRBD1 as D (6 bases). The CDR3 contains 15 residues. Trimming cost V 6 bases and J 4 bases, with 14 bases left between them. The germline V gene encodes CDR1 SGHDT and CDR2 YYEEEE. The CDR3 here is CASNRVDAYNSPLHF. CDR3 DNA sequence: TGTGCCAGCAACAGGGTGGATGCTTATAATTCACCCCTCCACTTT.

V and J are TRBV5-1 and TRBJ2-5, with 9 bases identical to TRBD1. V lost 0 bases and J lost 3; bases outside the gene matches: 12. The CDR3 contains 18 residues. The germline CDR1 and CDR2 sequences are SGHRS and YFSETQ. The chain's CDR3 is CASSLGWTGVTGEETQYF. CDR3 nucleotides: TGCGCCAGCAGCTTGGGGTGGACAGGGGTCACGGGGGAAGAGACCCAGTACTTC.

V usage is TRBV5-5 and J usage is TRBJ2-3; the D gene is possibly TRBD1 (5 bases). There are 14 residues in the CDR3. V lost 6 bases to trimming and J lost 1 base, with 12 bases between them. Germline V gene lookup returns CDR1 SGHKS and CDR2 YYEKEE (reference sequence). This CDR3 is CASKAGAGTDTQYF. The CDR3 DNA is TGTGCCAGCAAGGCTGGGGCGGGCACAGATACGCAGTATTTT. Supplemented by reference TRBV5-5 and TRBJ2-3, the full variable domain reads DAGVTQSPTHLIKTRGQQVTLRCSPISGHKSVSWYQQVLGQGPQFIFQYYEKEERGRGNFPDRFSARQFPNYSSELNVNALLLGDSALYLCASKAGAGTDTQYFGPGTRLTVL.

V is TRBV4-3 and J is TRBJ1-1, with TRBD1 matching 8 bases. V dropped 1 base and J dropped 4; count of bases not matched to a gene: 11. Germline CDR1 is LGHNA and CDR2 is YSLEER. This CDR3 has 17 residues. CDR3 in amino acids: CASSQGAITGGGTEAFF. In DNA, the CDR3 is TGCGCCAGCAGCCAAGGAGCAATAACAGGGGGGGGCACTGAAGCTTTCTTT.

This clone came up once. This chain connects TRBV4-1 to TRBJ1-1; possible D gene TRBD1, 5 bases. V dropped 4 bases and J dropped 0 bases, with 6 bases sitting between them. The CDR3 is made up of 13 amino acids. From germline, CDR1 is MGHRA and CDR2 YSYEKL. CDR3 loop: CASSPGVNTEAFF. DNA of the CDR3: TGCGCCAGCAGCCCGGGGGTGAACACTGAAGCTTTCTTT.

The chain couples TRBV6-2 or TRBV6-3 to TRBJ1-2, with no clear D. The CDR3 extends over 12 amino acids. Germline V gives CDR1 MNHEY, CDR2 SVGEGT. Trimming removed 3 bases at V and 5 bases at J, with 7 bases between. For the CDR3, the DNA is TGTGCCAGCAGTTATCTCCTGTATGGCTACACCTTC. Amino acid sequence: CASSYLLYGYTF.